The clone carrying this T cell receptor beta chain has more than one count but fewer than ten. The antigen is not known. The sample originates from a study of beta chain features in type 1 diabetes. Overall study results and limits: cDNA sequencing could over-represent cells with high TCR expression. Patients with Type 1 diabetes showed moderately but significantly shorter TCRB CDR3s in all four CD4+ subsets. Patients with type 1 diabetes showed fewer VDJ junction insertions and more deletions. Any HLA-type effect on TCRB rearrangement remained unresolved here.

TCRB transcripts that were expressed got sequenced, as all of the isolated RNA had been reverse transcribed. Profiled with immunoSEQ multiplex PCR; TCRdb holds only in-frame clones, not every one. The data show around 160,000 clones, 6.5% to 10% seen once. Sorting that relied on CD45RO/CCR7/CD25/CD127/CD95/CD27 yielded CD4+ naive, central memory, regulatory and stem cell-like memory cells. Germline values: CDR1 GTSNPN, CDR2 SVGIG (reference sequence). The CDR3 contains 13 residues. Trimming removed 0 bases at V and 5 bases at J, with 9 bases between. The origin of this receptor is a woman in her late teens or twenties with type 1 diabetes. The chain recombines TRBV30 with TRBJ2-3, with D possibly being TRBD2 (6 bases). Source material: central memory CD4+ T cells from blood. The DNA of the CDR3 is TGTGCCTGGAGTGTACCCGGGAGAGATACGCAGTATTTT. Its translation: CAWSVPGRDTQYF. Looking up the rest from reference TRBV30 and TRBJ2-3 gives the full variable domain: SQTIHQWPATLVQPVGSPLSLECTVEGTSNPNLYWYRQAAGRGLQLLFYSVGIGQISSEVPQNLSASRPQDRQFILSSKKLLLSDSGFYLCAWSVPGRDTQYFGPGTRLTVL.